This T cell receptor (beta chain) was captured by sequencing in a study of blood T cell repertoires in COVID-19. About the study: Sites in the United States, Italy and Spain provided acute and convalescent COVID-19 samples. From T cells, B-cell-depleted T cells, or PBMCs came the material, which was cDNA or gDNA.

The authors' processing: Estimation of nucleated cell counts was performed using reference gene primer amplification. Data came from immunoSEQ multiplex PCR; TCRdb stores just in-frame clones and leaves some out. The DNA gave D and trimming, while V, J and clone size come from that table. The data show about 70,000 clones, more than 75% seen once. Germline values: CDR1 MNHEY, CDR2 SVGAGI. The V and J ends lost 9 bases and 3 bases respectively, with 18 bases between them. This CDR3 contains 14 residues. The specimen was peripheral blood. This clonotype originated in a human donor in a cohort sampled during active COVID-19. V usage is TRBV6-5 and J usage is TRBJ2-7, with no clear D. The DNA for the CDR3 is TGTGCCAGTCACAGTCCAGGCCTCGGCTACGAGCAGTACTTC. Amino acid sequence: CASHSPGLGYEQYF.